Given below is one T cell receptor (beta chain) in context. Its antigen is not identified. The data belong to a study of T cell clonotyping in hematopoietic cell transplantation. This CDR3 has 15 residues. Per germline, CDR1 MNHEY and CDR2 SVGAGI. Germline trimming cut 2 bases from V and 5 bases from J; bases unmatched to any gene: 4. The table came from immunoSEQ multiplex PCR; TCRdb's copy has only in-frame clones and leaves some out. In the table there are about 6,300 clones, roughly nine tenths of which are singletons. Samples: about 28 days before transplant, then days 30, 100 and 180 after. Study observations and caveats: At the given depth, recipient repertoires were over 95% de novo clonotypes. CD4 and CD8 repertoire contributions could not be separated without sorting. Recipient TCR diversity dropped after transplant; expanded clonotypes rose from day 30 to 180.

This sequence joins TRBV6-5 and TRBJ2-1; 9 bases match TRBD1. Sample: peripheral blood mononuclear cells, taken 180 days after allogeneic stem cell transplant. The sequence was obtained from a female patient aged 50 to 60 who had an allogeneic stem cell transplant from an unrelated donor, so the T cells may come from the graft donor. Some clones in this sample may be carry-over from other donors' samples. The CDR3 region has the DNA TGTGCCAGCAGTTACACACGGACAGGGGACAATGAGCAGTTCTTC. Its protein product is CASSYTRTGDNEQFF.